The 7 T cell receptor beta chains in this list originate from one sample, sequenced in a study of shared clonotypes between healthy human individuals. Clones were read by immunoSEQ multiplex PCR, and TCRdb kept only the in-frame ones, dropping some. The sample holds approximately 2.5 million clones; 90% to 95% are singletons and the top ten take around 0.15%. The sequenced sample consisted of naive CD4+ T cells sorted from blood. The sample's subset: CD45RA+ positively selected. All receptors come from a man younger than 35 in good health.

CDR3 loop: CASSSPGTRGYEQYF. DNA of the CDR3: TGTGCCAGCAGTTCCCCCGGGACTAGGGGCTACGAGCAGTACTTC. The genes are TRBV6-1 and TRBJ2-7; 8 nucleotides agree with TRBD2. The CDR3 totals 15 residues. Per the germline V gene, CDR1 is MNHNS and CDR2 is SASEGT. V was pared by 5 bases and J by 3 bases, with 9 bases of the junction left unmatched.

The rearrangement links TRBV30 to TRBJ1-6, with 7 bases matching TRBD1. The CDR3 covers 15 residues. Trimming took 2 bases from V and 5 from J; bases not matched to a gene: 6. Germline lookup yields CDR1 GTSNPN and CDR2 SVGIG (reference sequence). In DNA, the CDR3 is TGTGCCTGGAGTCTTACCGGGACAGATAATTCACCCCTCCACTTT. This encodes CAWSLTGTDNSPLHF.

V and J are TRBV5-1 and TRBJ1-1, with D hard to call. The CDR3 is 18 residues long. Germline-derived CDR1 and CDR2 are SGHRS and YFSETQ. Trimming took 0 bases from V and 0 from J, leaving 18 bases between them. The DNA for the CDR3 is TGCGCCAGCAGCTTGGGGCTGGGTAAGTTCTCAATGAACACTGAAGCTTTCTTT. Its translation: CASSLGLGKFSMNTEAFF.

The chain employs TRBV28 and TRBJ2-7; no clear D gene. Per germline, CDR1 MDHEN and CDR2 SYDVKM. V lost 3 bases to trimming and J lost 4 bases, with 13 bases between them. This CDR3 is built from 14 residues. The CDR3 sequence: CASSLGTAPYEQYF. The CDR3 DNA reads as TGTGCCAGCAGTTTGGGAACGGCGCCGTACGAGCAGTACTTC.

The genes are TRBV27 and TRBJ2-5, with D perhaps matching TRBD1 or TRBD2 (6 bases each). CDR1 and CDR2 (germline): MNHEY, SMNVEV (reference sequence). Trimming removed 2 bases from V and 1 base from J, with 8 bases in between. The CDR3 totals 14 residues. This chain's CDR3 is CASSLRGLQETQYF. CDR3 in DNA: TGTGCCAGCAGTTTACGGGGGCTCCAAGAGACCCAGTACTTC.

J is TRBJ2-1 and V is TRBV21-1; the table's D call, TRBD1, has no DNA check behind it. TRBV21-1 constitutes a pseudogene. This CDR3 is built from 15 residues. The CDR3 reads CASSLGPGGGNEQFF. The CDR3 bases are TGTGCCAGCAGCTTGGGGCCCGGCGGTGGTAATGAGCAGTTCTTC.

This rearrangement joins TRBV23-1 to TRBJ2-1; the match to TRBD2 covers 7 bases. TRBV23-1 is recorded as an ORF, its role being uncertain. V trimming: 3 bases; J trimming: 7 bases; junction bases outside the gene matches: 24. CDR3 length equals 20 residues. The CDR3 DNA reads as TGCGCCAGCAGTCACCCCGAGGGACTATTAGTGTTGGGGGGTTTAAATGAGCAGTTCTTC. Encoded protein: CASSHPEGLLVLGGLNEQFF.